These T cell receptor beta chains were read from a single sample in a study of T-cell reconstitution after alpha-beta-depleted transplantation in children. TCRdb independently ran MiXCR on the PCR reads; one entry per CDR3 protein. The sample gives about 500,000 distinct CDR3 sequences, about 33% of which show up once; approximately 2.3% is in the top ten. Sequencing was performed on PBMCs from the stem cell graft donor, taken from the stem cell graft. The receptors here all came from a human donor who donated a stem cell graft to a child with aplastic anemia. The CDR3 runs from the conserved cysteine through the conserved F or W. D genes are given only for firm matches. The listing skips clone size in some rows; elsewhere it reads once, few, many or a size class.

V gene: TRBV12-3/TRBV12-4
clone size: -
D gene: -
J gene: TRBJ2-2
CDR3 protein: CASSFRLPGTGELFF
CDR3 DNA: TGTGCCAGCAGTTTTAGGCTTCCGGGCACCGGGGAGCTGTTTTTT

V gene: TRBV12-3/TRBV12-4
clone size: -
D gene: -
J gene: TRBJ2-3
CDR3 protein: CASRTTGWSTDTQYF
CDR3 DNA: TGTGCCAGCAGAACAACCGGGTGGAGCACAGATACGCAGTATTTT

V gene: TRBV6-5
clone size: few
D gene: -
J gene: TRBJ1-1
CDR3 protein: CASSYGGMNTEAFF
CDR3 DNA: TGTGCCAGCAGTTACGGGGGAATGAACACTGAAGCTTTCTTT

V gene: TRBV7-9
clone size: -
D gene: -
J gene: TRBJ2-1
CDR3 protein: CASSLGANEQFF
CDR3 DNA: TGTGCCAGCAGCTTAGGCGCGAATGAGCAGTTCTTC

V gene: TRBV20-1
clone size: -
D gene: TRBD2
J gene: TRBJ2-1
CDR3 protein: CSAFPSGSSYNEQIF
CDR3 DNA: TGCAGTGCGTTCCCTAGCGGGAGCTCCTACAATGAGCAGATCTTC

V gene: TRBV4-3
clone size: -
D gene: TRBD1
J gene: TRBJ1-2
CDR3 protein: CASSQESGGRPGYGYTF
CDR3 DNA: TGCGCCAGCAGCCAAGAGTCAGGGGGCCGGCCGGGGTATGGCTACACCTTC

V gene: TRBV12-3/TRBV12-4
clone size: -
D gene: TRBD2
J gene: TRBJ2-1
CDR3 protein: CASSSPGLAPGNEQFF
CDR3 DNA: TGTGCCAGCAGTTCGCCGGGACTAGCGCCGGGGAATGAGCAGTTCTTC

V gene: TRBV9
clone size: -
D gene: -
J gene: TRBJ1-2
CDR3 protein: CASSASGPIDYGYTF
CDR3 DNA: TGTGCCAGCAGCGCCAGTGGACCGATCGACTATGGCTACACCTTC

V gene: TRBV5-5
clone size: -
D gene: -
J gene: TRBJ1-3
CDR3 protein: CASRQMDSSGNTIYF
CDR3 DNA: TGTGCCAGCAGACAAATGGACAGCTCTGGAAACACCATATATTTT

V gene: TRBV4-3
clone size: -
D gene: -
J gene: TRBJ1-2
CDR3 protein: CASSQEPGRNYGYTF
CDR3 DNA: TGCGCCAGCAGCCAAGAGCCAGGGAGGAACTATGGCTACACCTTC

V gene: TRBV6-1
clone size: few
D gene: -
J gene: TRBJ2-3
CDR3 protein: CASSIGLLGGTDTQYF
CDR3 DNA: TGTGCCAGCAGCATCGGGCTCCTCGGAGGAACAGATACGCAGTATTTT

V gene: TRBV12-3/TRBV12-4
clone size: -
D gene: -
J gene: TRBJ2-1
CDR3 protein: CASSLEYGSRGFF
CDR3 DNA: TGTGCCAGCAGTTTAGAATATGGATCCAGGGGGTTCTTC

V gene: TRBV25-1
clone size: few
D gene: TRBD1
J gene: TRBJ1-2
CDR3 protein: CASISGTGYGYTF
CDR3 DNA: TGTGCCAGCATCTCCGGGACAGGGTATGGCTACACCTTC

V gene: TRBV20-1
clone size: -
D gene: -
J gene: TRBJ2-7
CDR3 protein: CSASRHSHEQYF
CDR3 DNA: TGCAGTGCTAGCCGACATAGTCACGAGCAGTACTTC

V gene: TRBV27
clone size: few
D gene: TRBD1
J gene: TRBJ1-2
CDR3 protein: CASSPRGLNYGYTF
CDR3 DNA: TGTGCCAGCAGTCCAAGGGGGCTGAACTATGGCTACACCTTC

V gene: TRBV4-3
clone size: few
D gene: -
J gene: TRBJ2-5
CDR3 protein: CASSQKGTGASGWGETQYF
CDR3 DNA: TGCGCCAGCAGCCAAAAAGGCACGGGGGCTAGCGGATGGGGGGAGACCCAGTACTTC

V gene: TRBV6-1
clone size: -
D gene: -
J gene: TRBJ1-1
CDR3 protein: CASTPGLNTEAFF
CDR3 DNA: TGTGCCAGCACACCCGGATTGAACACTGAAGCTTTCTTT

V gene: TRBV20-1
clone size: few
D gene: -
J gene: TRBJ1-1
CDR3 protein: CSARDSDMLNTEAFF
CDR3 DNA: TGCAGTGCTAGAGACTCTGACATGCTGAACACTGAAGCTTTCTTT

V gene: TRBV28
clone size: -
D gene: TRBD1
J gene: TRBJ2-7
CDR3 protein: CASSYTRDRGWYEQYF
CDR3 DNA: TGTGCCAGCAGTTATACCCGGGACAGGGGGTGGTACGAGCAGTACTTC

V gene: TRBV19
clone size: few
D gene: -
J gene: TRBJ1-1
CDR3 protein: CASSIGGYGAENTEAFF
CDR3 DNA: TGTGCCAGTAGTATAGGGGGGTACGGGGCAGAGAACACTGAAGCTTTCTTT

V gene: TRBV18
clone size: -
D gene: -
J gene: TRBJ2-1
CDR3 protein: CASSPAQGSYNEQFF
CDR3 DNA: TGTGCCAGCTCACCGGCACAGGGTTCCTACAATGAGCAGTTCTTC

V gene: TRBV20-1
clone size: few
D gene: -
J gene: TRBJ2-7
CDR3 protein: CSASRPTYEQYF
CDR3 DNA: TGCAGTGCTAGTAGGCCTACCTACGAGCAGTACTTC

V gene: TRBV18
clone size: -
D gene: -
J gene: TRBJ1-1
CDR3 protein: CASSPPMGKQAEAFF
CDR3 DNA: TGTGCCAGCTCACCACCGATGGGGAAACAGGCTGAAGCTTTCTTT

V gene: TRBV7-6
clone size: -
D gene: -
J gene: TRBJ2-2
CDR3 protein: CASSFGSVGGELFF
CDR3 DNA: TGTGCCAGCAGCTTCGGATCCGTTGGCGGGGAGCTGTTTTTT

V gene: TRBV23-1
clone size: -
D gene: TRBD2
J gene: TRBJ2-5
CDR3 protein: CASSPDDYPPGTSGRGLMETQYF
CDR3 DNA: TGTGCCAGCAGCCCAGACGATTATCCCCCCGGGACTAGCGGGAGAGGATTGATGGAGACCCAGTATTTC

V gene: TRBV7-8
clone size: -
D gene: TRBD2
J gene: TRBJ2-1
CDR3 protein: CATRVAGGPHEQFF
CDR3 DNA: TGTGCCACCAGGGTAGCGGGAGGGCCACATGAGCAGTTCTTC

V gene: TRBV12-3/TRBV12-4
clone size: few
D gene: -
J gene: TRBJ2-1
CDR3 protein: CASSRTSVGYNEQFF
CDR3 DNA: TGTGCCAGCAGTCGAACTAGTGTGGGTTACAATGAGCAGTTCTTC

V gene: TRBV20-1
clone size: -
D gene: -
J gene: TRBJ1-2
CDR3 protein: CSGVRGFSYTF
CDR3 DNA: TGCAGTGGCGTGCGAGGTTTTAGCTACACCTTC

V gene: TRBV29-1
clone size: -
D gene: -
J gene: TRBJ1-2
CDR3 protein: CSVSFIYGYTF
CDR3 DNA: TGCAGCGTTTCCTTCATCTATGGCTACACCTTC

V gene: TRBV12-3/TRBV12-4
clone size: once
D gene: -
J gene: TRBJ2-5
CDR3 protein: CASSDRVVTGETQYF
CDR3 DNA: TGTGCCAGCAGCGATCGAGTGGTTACGGGAGAGACCCAGTACTTC

V gene: TRBV20-1
clone size: few
D gene: TRBD2
J gene: TRBJ2-5
CDR3 protein: CSAGREAGGQETQYF
CDR3 DNA: TGCAGTGCTGGACGAGAAGCGGGAGGGCAAGAGACCCAGTACTTC

V gene: TRBV12-3/TRBV12-4
clone size: -
D gene: -
J gene: TRBJ2-1
CDR3 protein: CASREQDSYNEQFF
CDR3 DNA: TGTGCCAGCAGGGAGCAGGACAGCTACAATGAGCAGTTCTTC

V gene: TRBV15
clone size: -
D gene: -
J gene: TRBJ1-2
CDR3 protein: CATSRSSVYGYTF
CDR3 DNA: TGTGCCACCAGCAGGTCGTCAGTCTATGGCTACACCTTC

V gene: TRBV29-1
clone size: many
D gene: TRBD1
J gene: TRBJ1-2
CDR3 protein: CSVEYRTGDYGYTF
CDR3 DNA: TGCAGCGTTGAGTACCGGACAGGGGATTATGGCTACACCTTC

V gene: TRBV5-1
clone size: few
D gene: -
J gene: TRBJ1-1
CDR3 protein: CASSIAGSTEAFF
CDR3 DNA: TGCGCCAGCAGCATCGCAGGGTCCACTGAAGCTTTCTTT

V gene: TRBV28
clone size: -
D gene: TRBD1
J gene: TRBJ1-1
CDR3 protein: CASSRRQGWGTEAFF
CDR3 DNA: TGTGCCAGCAGCCGAAGACAGGGGTGGGGCACTGAAGCTTTCTTT

V gene: TRBV5-1
clone size: -
D gene: TRBD1
J gene: TRBJ1-4
CDR3 protein: CASSFGRGLNEKLFF
CDR3 DNA: TGCGCCAGCAGCTTCGGCAGGGGGCTGAATGAAAAACTGTTTTTT

V gene: TRBV6-4
clone size: few
D gene: -
J gene: TRBJ2-5
CDR3 protein: CASMRGKETQYF
CDR3 DNA: TGTGCCAGCATGAGGGGTAAAGAGACCCAGTACTTC

V gene: TRBV4-3
clone size: -
D gene: -
J gene: TRBJ2-3
CDR3 protein: CASSQERTNTQYF
CDR3 DNA: TGCGCCAGCAGCCAAGAACGTACAAATACGCAGTATTTT

V gene: TRBV18
clone size: -
D gene: -
J gene: TRBJ1-1
CDR3 protein: CASSGTGTTEAFF
CDR3 DNA: TGTGCCAGCTCTGGGACGGGGACCACTGAAGCTTTCTTT

V gene: TRBV30
clone size: -
D gene: -
J gene: TRBJ1-2
CDR3 protein: CAWSVIRGWEGYTF
CDR3 DNA: TGTGCCTGGAGTGTAATCAGGGGATGGGAAGGCTACACCTTC

V gene: TRBV11-2
clone size: few
D gene: -
J gene: TRBJ2-1
CDR3 protein: CASSPFSDLFGNEQFF
CDR3 DNA: TGTGCCAGCAGCCCATTCTCCGACCTGTTTGGGAATGAGCAGTTCTTC

V gene: TRBV7-2
clone size: few
D gene: -
J gene: TRBJ2-7
CDR3 protein: CASSLGFLYSYEQYF
CDR3 DNA: TGTGCCAGCAGCTTAGGCTTTTTGTACTCCTACGAGCAGTACTTC

V gene: TRBV20-1
clone size: few
D gene: TRBD2
J gene: TRBJ2-1
CDR3 protein: CSARDAGLAGEQFF
CDR3 DNA: TGCAGTGCTAGAGATGCGGGACTAGCGGGTGAGCAGTTCTTC

V gene: TRBV18
clone size: once
D gene: -
J gene: TRBJ1-6
CDR3 protein: CASSPRINRSPLHF
CDR3 DNA: TGTGCCAGCTCACCACGGATAAACAGATCACCCCTCCACTTT

V gene: TRBV18
clone size: -
D gene: -
J gene: TRBJ1-1
CDR3 protein: CASSPTSLRTEAFF
CDR3 DNA: TGTGCCAGCTCACCAACTTCTTTACGGACTGAAGCTTTCTTT

V gene: TRBV3-1
clone size: -
D gene: -
J gene: TRBJ1-2
CDR3 protein: CASSTRQGFDYGYTF
CDR3 DNA: TGTGCCAGCAGCACGCGTCAGGGATTCGACTATGGCTACACCTTC

V gene: TRBV6-1
clone size: -
D gene: -
J gene: TRBJ2-4
CDR3 protein: CASRSKWETKNIQYF
CDR3 DNA: TGTGCCAGCAGGTCTAAATGGGAAACCAAAAACATTCAGTACTTC

V gene: TRBV19
clone size: few
D gene: -
J gene: TRBJ2-3
CDR3 protein: CASSDWLATKSTDTQYF
CDR3 DNA: TGTGCCAGTAGTGACTGGCTAGCGACCAAAAGCACAGATACGCAGTATTTT

V gene: TRBV19
clone size: -
D gene: -
J gene: TRBJ2-2
CDR3 protein: CASSMVRGGTGELFF
CDR3 DNA: TGTGCCAGTAGTATGGTCAGGGGTGGCACCGGGGAGCTGTTTTTT

V gene: TRBV18
clone size: -
D gene: TRBD1
J gene: TRBJ2-7
CDR3 protein: CASSPSGGENEQYF
CDR3 DNA: TGTGCCAGCTCACCATCAGGGGGCGAGAACGAGCAGTACTTC

V gene: TRBV29-1
clone size: few
D gene: -
J gene: TRBJ1-2
CDR3 protein: CSVEDPGIPNGYTF
CDR3 DNA: TGCAGCGTTGAAGATCCTGGGATTCCGAATGGCTACACCTTC